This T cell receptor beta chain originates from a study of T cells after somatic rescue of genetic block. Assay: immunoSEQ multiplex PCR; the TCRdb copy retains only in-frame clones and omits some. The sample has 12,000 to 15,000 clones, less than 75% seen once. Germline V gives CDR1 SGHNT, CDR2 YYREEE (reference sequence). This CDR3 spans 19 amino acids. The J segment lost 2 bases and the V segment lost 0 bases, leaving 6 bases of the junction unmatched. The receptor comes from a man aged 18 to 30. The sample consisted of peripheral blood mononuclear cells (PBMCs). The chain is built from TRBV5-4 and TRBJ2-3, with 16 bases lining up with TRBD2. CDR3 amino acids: CASSLAGLAGGYYTDTQYF. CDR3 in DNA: TGTGCCAGCAGCTTGGCGGGACTAGCGGGAGGGTATTACACAGATACGCAGTATTTT.